This T cell receptor (beta chain) was found in a study of CD8 T cells in Susac syndrome. Study-wide background: Treatment status at blood draw for the Susac syndrome patients was therapy-naive, corticosteroids, or intravenous immunoglobulin alone.

A note on this clonotype: The antigen is undetermined.

CD8+ and CD4+ T cells from blood underwent TCR beta sequencing, which was carried out in a high-throughput format. The CD8+ and CD4+ T cells were isolated magnetically using a negative isolation approach, whereas the TEMRA cells were enriched by FACS. Random hexamers served to reverse transcribe roughly 0.45 to 1 ug RNA. TCRdb reanalysed the immunoSEQ multiplex PCR reads using MiXCR and keeps one entry per CDR3 protein. Here the sample spans 150,000 to 200,000 distinct CDR3 sequences, more than 85% being singletons. Study observations and caveats: The study recognized that the number of individuals in its TCR sequencing and HLA analysis was relatively small.

Trimming removed 6 bases from V and 3 bases from J; junction bases left unmatched: 8. The germline V gene encodes CDR1 DFQATT and CDR2 SNEGSKA (reference sequence). The CDR3 has 14 residues. The sample comprised CD4+ T cells from PBMCs. The chain uses TRBV20-1 and TRBJ2-3, with 8 positions matching TRBD2. The receptor was derived from a human donor with Susac syndrome. This chain's CDR3 is CSADRGGWTDTQYF. The CDR3 nucleotides read TGCAGTGCCGACCGGGGGGGGTGGACAGATACGCAGTATTTT.